The rows below give T cell receptor beta chains drawn from one sample of a study of identical twins. TCRdb processed the 5' RACE reads anew with MiXCR; each CDR3 protein has one entry. The repertoire holds some 240,000 distinct CDR3 sequences, with under 12% as singletons. The sequencing sample was made of memory T cells sorted from blood. The origin of the receptors is a man aged 50 to 60 in good health. Both conserved end residues are part of each CDR3. The D gene is left open where the match is weak. A clone size is listed for some rows: how often the clone was seen (once, few, many), or a class if it is expanded.

TRBJ2-3 TRBV18 - - TGTGCCAGCTCACGGCCGGGCTCAGATACGCAGTATTTT CASSRPGSDTQYF
TRBJ2-4 TRBV20-1 few - TGCAGTGCTCGTATCCCCATCCAAGCCAAAAACATTCAGTACTTC CSARIPIQAKNIQYF
TRBJ1-1 TRBV20-1 - - TGCAGTGCTAGAGATTCCAGGGCCCGAACTGAAGCTTTCTTT CSARDSRARTEAFF
TRBJ2-2 TRBV3-1 few TRBD2 TGTGCCATTGGGACTAGCGGGAGGGCCCGCACCGGGGAGCTGTTTTTT CAIGTSGRARTGELFF
TRBJ1-2 TRBV30 - - TGTGCCTGGACCGAGGGGACGGGCAGGAGAGGAGGCTACACCTTC CAWTEGTGRRGGYTF
TRBJ2-1 TRBV11-2 many - TGTGCCAGCAGCCAACTAGGTTACCAGCAGTTCTTC CASSQLGYQQFF
TRBJ1-2 TRBV10-3 many - TGTGCCATCAGTGGGGACGTAAACTATGGCTACACCTTC CAISGDVNYGYTF
TRBJ2-1 TRBV20-1 few - TGCAGGGCGACTAACGGAGCCTACAATGAGCAGTTCTTC CRATNGAYNEQFF
TRBJ1-1 TRBV20-1 many - TGCAGTGCTAGACCAACAGCGGACACTGAAGCTTTCTTT CSARPTADTEAFF
TRBJ1-3 TRBV20-1 - - TGCAGTGCTAGTCCCGCAGGAGGAGTGGCCTCTGGAAACACCATATATTTT CSASPAGGVASGNTIYF
TRBJ2-7 TRBV20-1 few - TGCAGTGCTTCAAAGGGGCCATTTCAGTACGAGCAGTACTTC CSASKGPFQYEQYF
TRBJ1-1 TRBV7-6 few - TGTGCCAGCAGCCCATGGGGGGGAACGGTGAACACTGAAGCTTTCTTT CASSPWGGTVNTEAFF
TRBJ1-5 TRBV20-1 - - TGCAGTGCTAGAGATTCGGACTTTAGCAATCAGCCCCAGCATTTT CSARDSDFSNQPQHF
TRBJ2-3 TRBV30 - - TGTGCCTGGAGTCAGTGGGGCTCAGATACGCAGTATTTT CAWSQWGSDTQYF
TRBJ1-6 TRBV7-2 many - TGTGCCAGCAGCTTCAGACGGACAGCGGATTCACCCCTCCACTTT CASSFRRTADSPLHF
TRBJ1-5 TRBV7-9 many - TGTGCCAGCAGCACAAATAATCAGCCCCAGCATTTT CASSTNNQPQHF
TRBJ2-7 TRBV5-4 - - TGTGCCAGCAGCTTGGAACCGAGCTCCTACGAGCAGTACTTC CASSLEPSSYEQYF
TRBJ1-5 TRBV5-5 few - TGTGCCAGCAGCTTGGGACAGCATAGCAATCAGCCCCAGCATTTT CASSLGQHSNQPQHF
TRBJ1-2 TRBV5-6 many TRBD1 TGTGCCAGCAGCCCCTTGTTCGGGACAGGGGTAAATGGCTACACCTTC CASSPLFGTGVNGYTF
TRBJ1-1 TRBV28 few - TGTGCCAGCAGTTCCGGGACAAGGGGGGGGACTGAAGCTTTCTTT CASSSGTRGGTEAFF
TRBJ2-3 TRBV12-3/TRBV12-4 few TRBD2 TGTGCCAGCAGTTTCGCGGGGGTTAACACAGATACGCAGTATTTT CASSFAGVNTDTQYF
TRBJ2-5 TRBV29-1 few - TGCAGCGTCCCGGGACGGAGGACAGAGACCCAGTACTTC CSVPGRRTETQYF
TRBJ2-1 TRBV24-1 - TRBD2 TGTGCCGTATCTAGGGAGGGCCATTACAATGAGCAGTTCTTC CAVSREGHYNEQFF
TRBJ2-1 TRBV24-1 few - TGTGCCACCAGTGATCCCGGGTATGAGCAGTTCTTC CATSDPGYEQFF
TRBJ1-2 TRBV12-3/TRBV12-4 - TRBD1 TGTGCCAGCAGTTTCAGGGGGCAAAACTATGGCTACACCTTC CASSFRGQNYGYTF
TRBJ2-2 TRBV27 - - TGTGCCAGCAGTCCCCTGATCACCGGGGAGCTGTTTTTT CASSPLITGELFF